This TCR beta chain is drawn from a study of blood T cell repertoires in COVID-19. TCRdb keeps only in-frame clones here, not all; method: immunoSEQ multiplex PCR. The table shows 200,000 to 300,000 clones, with approximately 86% occurring only once. Per the germline V gene, CDR1 is MNHEY and CDR2 is SVGAGI. The trim removed 4 bases at V and 12 bases at J, leaving 9 bases unmatched. The CDR3 runs 12 residues. The source is a woman aged 25 to 45 who had recovered from COVID-19. Material: peripheral blood. The V call is TRBV6-5, the J call TRBJ2-7, with 7 bases that match TRBD1. CDR3 in amino acids: CASSSTGYGGYF. As DNA, the CDR3 is TGTGCCAGCAGTTCGACAGGGTATGGAGGGTACTTC.